One sample yielded the 17 T cell receptor beta chains listed below, sequenced in a study of human T cells and chemical hapten exposure. Documented time point: pre-sensitization, week 0. Treatment: therapeutic diphenylcyclopropenone sensitization with weekly scalp DPC. MiXCR was run by TCRdb on the RACE reads, yielding one entry per CDR3 protein. Among under 95,000 distinct CDR3 sequences listed, about 9% were seen once. The sample in question was whole blood, obtained in connection with sensitization to the hapten diphenylcyclopropenone (DPC). These TCRs come from a man between 35 and 55 years old with alopecia areata. Some clones in this sample may be carry-over from other donors' samples.

This clonotype was counted many times. V gene TRBV29-1 combines with J gene TRBJ2-1; TRBD2 matches at 8 bases. CDR1 is SQVTM and CDR2 is ANQGSEA in the germline V gene. The CDR3 has 11 residues. Trimming took 4 bases from V and 11 from J; bases not matched to a gene: 4. CDR3 in amino acids: CSVGIAGKQFF. CDR3 coding DNA: TGCAGCGTTGGAATAGCGGGAAAGCAGTTCTTC.

The chain links TRBV4-1 to TRBJ2-3, with TRBD2 matching over 7 bases. With V trimmed by 3 bases and J by 4 bases, 7 bases remained unmatched. Germline V gives CDR1 MGHRA, CDR2 YSYEKL. CDR3 length: 15 residues. This chain's CDR3 is CASSQIGGGADTQYF. DNA of the CDR3: TGCGCCAGCAGCCAGATTGGTGGGGGGGCAGATACGCAGTATTTT.

There are a few counts of this clonotype. The chain carries TRBV30 and TRBJ1-4, with a possible D match to TRBD1 (5 bases). This CDR3 region has 13 residues. V was shortened by 1 base and J by 3 bases, with 6 bases between the two germline ends. Germline CDR1 reads GTSNPN; CDR2 reads SVGIG (reference sequence). The CDR3, as DNA: TGTGCCTGGAGTGGGGGGGCTAATGAAAAACTGTTTTTT. Its protein product is CAWSGGANEKLFF.

J is TRBJ2-3 and V is TRBV29-1, with D tentatively TRBD2 (5 bases). The V and J ends lost 7 bases and 5 bases respectively, with 10 bases between them. The CDR3 covers 11 residues. CDR1 SQVTM and CDR2 ANQGSEA come from the germline V gene. This CDR3 reads CSGRTGDTQYF. CDR3 coding DNA: TGCAGCGGGAGGACCGGAGATACGCAGTATTTT.

The sample holds many counts of this clonotype. The chain is built from TRBV9 and TRBJ2-1, with a tentative D call TRBD1 (5 bases). Germline CDR1 and CDR2: SGDLS and YYNGEE. The V gene lost 2 bases and the J gene lost 0 bases, with 9 bases spanning the gap. CDR3 length equals 15 residues. The CDR3 bases are TGTGCCAGCAGCGTGTCAGGGTCCTCCTACAATGAGCAGTTCTTC. Protein: CASSVSGSSYNEQFF.

This clonotype showed up just a few times. As the CDR3 is not closed by the conserved phenylalanine or tryptophan, this likely results from a read error. The DNA is omitted, as the CDR3 cannot be located on it reliably, and the CDR3 follows TCRdb's listing. The chain employs TRBV28 and TRBJ1-1; the table assigns TRBD1, which was not confirmed against the DNA. Germline CDR1 MDHEN, CDR2 SYDVKM. With termini counted, the CDR3 has 12 amino acids. The CDR3 protein is CASSFQGDRQKG.

V and J are TRBV24-1 and TRBJ1-5, with D hard to call. The CDR3 spans 14 residues. CDR1 and CDR2 (germline): KGHDR, SFDVKD. The ends were cut back, 5 bases at V and 4 bases at J, with 11 bases in the middle. DNA for the CDR3: TGTGCCACCAGTGCTCCCGAGGAGAATCAGCCCCAGCATTTT. Its protein product is CATSAPEENQPQHF.

This clonotype appeared many times. The chain carries TRBV6-2 or TRBV6-3 and TRBJ2-7; tentative D call: TRBD2 (6 bases). CDR1 is MNHEY and CDR2 is SVGEGT in the germline V gene. V lost 2 bases and J 6 bases, leaving 8 bases between the germline ends. This CDR3 has 12 amino acids. The DNA for the CDR3 is TGTGCCAGCAGTTACCAGGGAGGCGAGCAGTACGTC. Translation gives CASSYQGGEQYV.

This clonotype was seen at least ten times. The chain employs TRBV20-1 and TRBJ1-4, with unresolved D. CDR3 length equals 14 residues. The germline V and J ends were trimmed by 0 bases and 5 bases, with 10 bases remaining between them. Germline loops: CDR1 DFQATT, CDR2 SNEGSKA (reference sequence). CDR3 sequence: CSARDPRNNEKLFF. CDR3 nucleotide sequence: TGCAGTGCTAGAGATCCCCGGAACAATGAAAAACTGTTTTTT.

This clonotype was seen more than once but under ten times. The chain links TRBV12-3 or TRBV12-4 to TRBJ1-6; 9 bases are a match to TRBD1. This CDR3 comprises 16 residues. V lost 3 bases, J lost 9 bases, and 9 bases stayed unmatched. DNA for the CDR3: TGTGCCAGCAGTTTGGAACCGGGACAGGGAAGTTCACCCCTCCACTTT. Amino acids: CASSLEPGQGSSPLHF.

This clonotype was picked up many times. The J gene is TRBJ1-1, the V gene TRBV18; the D is unclear. The CDR3 consists of 15 residues. Trimming cost V 3 bases and J 0 bases, with 11 bases left between them. CDR1 and CDR2 (germline): KGHSH, LQKENI. In DNA form, the CDR3 reads TGTGCCAGCTCACCCGCGCAGCTTATGAACACTGAAGCTTTCTTT. As protein: CASSPAQLMNTEAFF.

In its sample, this clonotype was seen a few times. The chain joins TRBV6-6 to TRBJ2-3, with 10 bases aligning to TRBD1. Germline values: CDR1 MNHNY, CDR2 SVGAGI (reference sequence). This CDR3 spans 15 amino acids. V dropped 6 bases and J dropped 2; count of bases not matched to a gene: 5. This CDR3 reads CASSSGTGDTDTQYF. The CDR3 DNA reads TGTGCCAGCAGCTCCGGGACAGGGGACACAGATACGCAGTATTTT.

This clonotype was seen more than once but under ten times. This chain uses TRBV12-3 or TRBV12-4 with TRBJ1-5, with D possibly being TRBD1 (6 bases). The CDR3 length is 15 residues. The V and J ends lost 3 bases and 2 bases respectively, with 11 bases between them. The CDR3 here is CASSFWGAGNQPQHF. For the CDR3, the DNA is TGTGCCAGCAGTTTCTGGGGGGCTGGCAATCAGCCCCAGCATTTT.

The table lists this clonotype with a few counts. The gene calls are TRBV7-2 and TRBJ2-3, with 11 bases aligning to TRBD2. The germline V gene has CDR1 SGHTA and CDR2 FQGNSA. CDR3 size: 16 residues. Trimming cost V 3 bases and J 4 bases; bases outside gene matches: 6. The CDR3, as DNA: TGTGCCAGCAGCTTCGGACTAGCGGGCAGTGCAGATACGCAGTATTTT. This translates into CASSFGLAGSADTQYF.

This clonotype has more than one count but fewer than ten. The rearrangement joins TRBV27 to TRBJ2-7; tentatively, D is TRBD1 (6 bases). The germline gives CDR1 MNHEY, CDR2 SMNVEV (reference sequence). The CDR3 length is 15 residues. V lost 5 bases to trimming and J lost 2 bases, with 16 bases between them. CDR3 DNA: TGTGCCAGCAGTCCGCAGGGGCGGACCACCTACGAGCAGTACTTC. It is translated as CASSPQGRTTYEQYF.

This clonotype has a count of ten or more. This rearrangement joins TRBV7-2 to TRBJ1-5, with D hard to call. V was pared by 4 bases and J by 2 bases, with 6 bases between. This CDR3 contains 13 residues. CDR1 and CDR2 from the germline V gene are SGHTA and FQGNSA. Here the CDR3 reads CASSSRGNQPQHF. CDR3 coding DNA: TGTGCCAGCAGCTCTCGGGGCAATCAGCCCCAGCATTTT. Full variable domain (missing parts from reference TRBV7-2 and TRBJ1-5): GAGVSQSPSNKVTEKGKDVELRCDPISGHTALYWYRQSLGQGLEFLIYFQGNSAPDKSGLPSDRFSAERTGGSVSTLTIQRTQQEDSAVYLCASSSRGNQPQHFGDGTRLSIL.

In its sample, this clonotype was seen many times. V is TRBV2 and J is TRBJ1-4; 9 positions match TRBD1. CDR1 is SNHLY and CDR2 is FYNNEI in the germline V gene. Trimming at V came to 9 bases and at J to 0 bases, leaving 5 bases not matched to a gene. The CDR3 length is 15 residues. For the CDR3, the DNA is TGTGCCAGTCAGGACAGGGGACCAACTAATGAAAAACTGTTTTTT. This translates into CASQDRGPTNEKLFF. The whole variable domain, remainder taken from reference TRBV2 and TRBJ1-4, is EPEVTQTPSHQVTQMGQEVILRCVPISNHLYFYWYRQILGQKVEFLVSFYNNEISEKSEIFDDQFSVERPDGSNFTLKIRSTKLEDSAMYFCASQDRGPTNEKLFFGSGTQLSVL.